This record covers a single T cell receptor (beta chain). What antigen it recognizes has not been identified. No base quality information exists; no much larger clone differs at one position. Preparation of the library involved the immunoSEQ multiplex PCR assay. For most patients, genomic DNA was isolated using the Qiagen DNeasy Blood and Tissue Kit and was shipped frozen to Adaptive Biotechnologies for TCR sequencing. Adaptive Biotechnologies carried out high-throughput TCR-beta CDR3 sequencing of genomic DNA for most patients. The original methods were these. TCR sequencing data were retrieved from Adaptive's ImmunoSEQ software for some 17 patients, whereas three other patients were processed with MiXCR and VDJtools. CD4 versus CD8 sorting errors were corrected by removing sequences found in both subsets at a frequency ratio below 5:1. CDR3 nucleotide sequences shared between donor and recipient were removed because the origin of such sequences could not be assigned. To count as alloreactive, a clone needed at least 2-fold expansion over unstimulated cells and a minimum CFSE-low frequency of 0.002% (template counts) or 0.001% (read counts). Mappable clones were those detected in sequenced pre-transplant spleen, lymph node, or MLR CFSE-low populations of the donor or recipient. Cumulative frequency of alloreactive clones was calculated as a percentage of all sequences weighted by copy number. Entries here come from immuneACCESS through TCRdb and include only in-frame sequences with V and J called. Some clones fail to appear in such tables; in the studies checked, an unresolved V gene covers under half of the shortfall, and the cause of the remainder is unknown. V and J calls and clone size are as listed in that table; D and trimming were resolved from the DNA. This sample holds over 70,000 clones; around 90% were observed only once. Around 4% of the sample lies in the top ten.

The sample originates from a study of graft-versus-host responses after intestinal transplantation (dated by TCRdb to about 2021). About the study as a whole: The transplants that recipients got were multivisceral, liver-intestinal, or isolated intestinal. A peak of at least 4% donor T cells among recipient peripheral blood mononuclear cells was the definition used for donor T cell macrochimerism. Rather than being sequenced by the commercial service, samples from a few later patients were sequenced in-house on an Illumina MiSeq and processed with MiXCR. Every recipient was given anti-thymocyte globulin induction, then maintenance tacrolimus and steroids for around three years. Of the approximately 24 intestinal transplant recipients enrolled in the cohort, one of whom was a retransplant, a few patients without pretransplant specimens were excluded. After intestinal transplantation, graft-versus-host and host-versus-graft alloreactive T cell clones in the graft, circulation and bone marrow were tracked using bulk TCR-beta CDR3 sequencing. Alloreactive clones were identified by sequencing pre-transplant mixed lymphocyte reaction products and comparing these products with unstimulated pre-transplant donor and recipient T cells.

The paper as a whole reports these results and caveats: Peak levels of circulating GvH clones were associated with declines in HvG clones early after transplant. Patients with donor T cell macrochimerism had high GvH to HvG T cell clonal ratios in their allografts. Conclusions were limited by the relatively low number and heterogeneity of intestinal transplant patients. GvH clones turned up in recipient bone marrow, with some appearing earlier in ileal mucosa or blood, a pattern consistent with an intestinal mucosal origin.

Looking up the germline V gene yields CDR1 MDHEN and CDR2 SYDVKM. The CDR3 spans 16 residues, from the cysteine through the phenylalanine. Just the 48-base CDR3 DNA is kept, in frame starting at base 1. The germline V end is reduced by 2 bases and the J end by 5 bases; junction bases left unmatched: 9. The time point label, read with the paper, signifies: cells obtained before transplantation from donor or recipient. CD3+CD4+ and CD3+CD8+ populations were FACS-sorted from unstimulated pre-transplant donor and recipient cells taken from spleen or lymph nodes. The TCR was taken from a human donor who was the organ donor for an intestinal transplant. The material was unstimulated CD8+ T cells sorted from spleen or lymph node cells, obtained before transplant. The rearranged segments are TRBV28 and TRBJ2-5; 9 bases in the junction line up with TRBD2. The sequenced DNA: TGTGCCAGCAGTTTAGCGGGGGGGCCAATAGGGGAGACCCAGTACTTC. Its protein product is CASSLAGGPIGETQYF.